This TCR beta chain was identified during a study of blood T cell repertoires in COVID-19. The germline CDR1 and CDR2 sequences are SEHNR and FQNEAQ (reference sequence). This CDR3 is built from 13 residues. V lost 6 bases and J lost 3, with 11 bases in between. The study drew participants aged roughly 18 to 95 years from fewer than 30 US areas. For recovered donors of Cohort 3, there were two negative PCRs, clearance, or symptom resolution. Authors' methods: Reference gene primers were amplified, and this amplification served to estimate nucleated cell counts. Assay used: immunoSEQ multiplex PCR; TCRdb lists only in-frame clones, some missing. The D gene and trimming were derived from the DNA, and the V and J assignments and clone size from that table. The table lists around 400,000 clones, 85% to 90% of them singletons, with 1.7% in the top ten.

This clonotype originated in a woman under 40 who had recovered from COVID-19. Sequencing used PBMCs or T cells enriched from blood (not recorded which). J is TRBJ1-1 and V is TRBV7-9, with D possibly being TRBD1 (6 bases). The CDR3 sequence is CASRKGGDTEAFF. DNA for the CDR3: TGTGCCAGCAGAAAAGGGGGGGACACTGAAGCTTTCTTT.